This TCR beta chain emerged from a study of cytomegalovirus exposure and HLA in healthy donors. The CDR3 has 17 amino acids. The germline V gene has CDR1 SNHLY and CDR2 FYNNEI. Trimming shortened V by 7 bases and J by 3 bases, and 23 bases separated the two germline ends. Study-wide points: Upon later analysis, TCR association rates were observed to vary by HLA locus, being highest for DRB1 and lowest for HLA-C.

Of note for this clone: Its antigen is undetermined.

Primers for the PCR totalled 60 Vbeta and 13 Jbeta. Sequenced by immunoSEQ multiplex PCR; TCRdb stores in-frame clones only, minus some. Of some 150,000 clones detected, approximately 80% appear once; the ten largest clones hold 1.5% to 2%. The origin of this receptor is a woman in her 30s in good health and CMV-seronegative. This rearrangement joins TRBV2 to TRBJ2-3, with TRBD2 as a possible D gene (5 bases). The sample was PBMCs. CDR3 sequence: CASTLGPGKRYTDTQYF. The CDR3 region has the DNA TGTGCCAGCACACTTGGACCGGGAAAAAGGTATACAGATACGCAGTATTTT.